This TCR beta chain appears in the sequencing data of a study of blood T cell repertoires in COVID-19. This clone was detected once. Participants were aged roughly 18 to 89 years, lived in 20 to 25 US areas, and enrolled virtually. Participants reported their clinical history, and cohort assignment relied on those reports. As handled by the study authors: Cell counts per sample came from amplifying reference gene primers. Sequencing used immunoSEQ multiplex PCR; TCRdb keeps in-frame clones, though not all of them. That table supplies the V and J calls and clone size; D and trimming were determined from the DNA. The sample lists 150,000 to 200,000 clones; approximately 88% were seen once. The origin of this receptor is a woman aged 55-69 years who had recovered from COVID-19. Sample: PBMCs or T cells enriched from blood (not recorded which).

The CDR3 sequence is CASSFLQGNREQFF. CDR3 nucleotide sequence: TGTGCCAGCAGTTTCTTACAGGGTAATCGTGAGCAGTTCTTC. This chain links TRBV27 with TRBJ2-1, with a tentative D call TRBD1 (6 bases). This CDR3 spans 14 amino acids. Trimming removed 3 bases at V and 9 bases at J, with 15 bases between. In germline, CDR1 is MNHEY, CDR2 SMNVEV (reference sequence).